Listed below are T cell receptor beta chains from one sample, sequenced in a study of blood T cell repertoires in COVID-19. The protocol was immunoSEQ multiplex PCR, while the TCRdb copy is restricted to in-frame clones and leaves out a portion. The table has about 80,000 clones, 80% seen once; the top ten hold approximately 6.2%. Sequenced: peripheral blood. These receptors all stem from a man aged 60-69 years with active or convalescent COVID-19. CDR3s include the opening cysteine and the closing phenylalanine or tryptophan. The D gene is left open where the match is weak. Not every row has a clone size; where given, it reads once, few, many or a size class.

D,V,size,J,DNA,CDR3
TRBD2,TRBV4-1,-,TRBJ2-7,TGCGCCAGCAGCCAAGTCCATAGCGGGGTATCCTACGAGCAGTACTTC,CASSQVHSGVSYEQYF
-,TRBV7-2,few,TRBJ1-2,TGTGCCAGCAGCTCGAACACAGGGAGACACTATGGCTACACCTTC,CASSSNTGRHYGYTF
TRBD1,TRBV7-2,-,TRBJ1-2,TGTGCCAGCAGCTTAGCCGGACAGGCCCAAGGGATTTATAGCTACACCTTC,CASSLAGQAQGIYSYTF
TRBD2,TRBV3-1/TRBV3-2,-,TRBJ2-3,TGTGCCAGCAGCCAATATGCTAGCGGGGTAACAGATACGCAGTATTTT,CASSQYASGVTDTQYF
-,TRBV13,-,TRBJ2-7,TGTGCCAGCAGCGTGGGCAGGGGATACGAGCAGTACTTC,CASSVGRGYEQYF
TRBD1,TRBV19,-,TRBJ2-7,TGTGCCAGTAGTGCTTTACAGGGGGCGGCCTCTACGGAGCAGTACTTC,CASSALQGAASTEQYF
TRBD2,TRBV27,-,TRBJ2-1,TGTGCCAGCAGTCCGATCATAGCGGGGAAGGCCAATGAGCAGTTCTTC,CASSPIIAGKANEQFF
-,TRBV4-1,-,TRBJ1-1,TGCGCCAGCAGCCAAATCAGGGGATCTGAAGCTTTCTTT,CASSQIRGSEAFF
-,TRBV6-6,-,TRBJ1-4,TGTGCCAGCAGTCCTCGGGAAAAACTGTTTTTT,CASSPREKLFF
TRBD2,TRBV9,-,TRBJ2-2,TGTGCCAGCAGCGTTTCTAGCGGGGGGCCAAACACCGGGGAGCTGTTTTTT,CASSVSSGGPNTGELFF
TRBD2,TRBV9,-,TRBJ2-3,TGTGCCAGCAGCTCTAAAGCGGGGGGGCACGATACGCAGTATTTT,CASSSKAGGHDTQYF
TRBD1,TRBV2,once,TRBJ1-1,TGTGCCAGCAGCCGGGACAGGGCGGGGAACACTGAAGCTTTCTTT,CASSRDRAGNTEAFF
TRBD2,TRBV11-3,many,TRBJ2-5,TGTGCCAGCAGCTTTGGCGGGGGTACAAAAGAGACCCAGTACTTC,CASSFGGGTKETQYF
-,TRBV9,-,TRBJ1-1,TGTGCCAGCAGCGTAGATGGCAGGGCTGCGGCTTTCTTT,CASSVDGRAAAFF
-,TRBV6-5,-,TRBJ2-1,TGTGCCAGCAGGGGGGGATACAGCTCCTACAATGAGCAGTTCTTC,CASRGGYSSYNEQFF
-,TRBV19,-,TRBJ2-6,TGTGCCAGTAGTACCACTAGCTCTGGGGCCAACGTCCTGACTTTC,CASSTTSSGANVLTF
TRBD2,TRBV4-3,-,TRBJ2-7,TGCGCCAGCAGACTCGCCTCGGGGGGGGACTCCTACGAGCAGTACTTC,CASRLASGGDSYEQYF
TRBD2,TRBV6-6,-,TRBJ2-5,TGTGCCAGCAGTTACCCGGGACTAGAGGAGACCCAGTACTTC,CASSYPGLEETQYF
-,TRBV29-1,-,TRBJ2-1,TGCAGGTCCCGCGGGGCCAATGAGCAGTTCTTC,CRSRGANEQFF
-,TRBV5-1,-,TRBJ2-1,TGCGCCAGCAGCTTGGCCACACAGTCCTACAATGAGCAGTTCTTC,CASSLATQSYNEQFF
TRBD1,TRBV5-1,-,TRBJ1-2,TGCGCCAGCAGGCCGGACAGGGAAGCTGGCTACACCTTC,CASRPDREAGYTF
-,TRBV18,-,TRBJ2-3,TGTGCCAGCTCACCAAGGGGGGATACGCAGTATTTT,CASSPRGDTQYF
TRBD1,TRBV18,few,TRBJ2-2,TGTGCCAGCTCACCAGGGACAGCGAACACCGGGGAGCTGTTTTTT,CASSPGTANTGELFF
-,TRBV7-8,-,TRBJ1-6,TGTGCCAGCAGCTTCCGGTTGGATAATTCACCCCTCCACTTT,CASSFRLDNSPLHF
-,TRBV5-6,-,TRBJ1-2,TGTGCCAGCAGTTCCTCTAACTATGGCTACACCTTC,CASSSSNYGYTF
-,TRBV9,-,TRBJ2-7,TGTGCCAGCAGCGTAGATACAGACTACGAGCAGTACTTC,CASSVDTDYEQYF
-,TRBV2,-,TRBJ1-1,TGTGCCAGCAGCGGGCAGGGGAACACTGAAGCTTTCTTT,CASSGQGNTEAFF
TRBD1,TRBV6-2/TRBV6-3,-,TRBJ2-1,TGTGCCAGCAGTTCACAGGGGGCTAATGAGCAGTTCTTC,CASSSQGANEQFF
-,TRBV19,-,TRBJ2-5,TGTGCCAGTAGTATAGGTGCGGCTAACCAAGAGACCCAGTACTTC,CASSIGAANQETQYF
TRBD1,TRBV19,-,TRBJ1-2,TGTGCCAGTATCGGGACAGGAACTAACTATGGCTACACCTTC,CASIGTGTNYGYTF
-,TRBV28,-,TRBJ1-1,TGTGCCAGCAGTCCACCAGACATCCGCACTGAAGCTTTCTTT,CASSPPDIRTEAFF
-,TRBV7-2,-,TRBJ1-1,TGTGCCAGCAGTTTTCTATTGAGGAGGAACACTGAAGCTTTCTTT,CASSFLLRRNTEAFF
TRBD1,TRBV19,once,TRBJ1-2,TGTGCCAGTATTTGGACAGGGGGCTACGGCTACACCTTC,CASIWTGGYGYTF
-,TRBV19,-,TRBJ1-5,TGTGCCAGTAGTATCGGGCAGGGACTCAATCAGCCCCAGCATTTT,CASSIGQGLNQPQHF
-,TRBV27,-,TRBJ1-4,TGTGCCAGCAGTTTAGATAGGGGTTTAGGCGAAAAACTGTTTTTT,CASSLDRGLGEKLFF
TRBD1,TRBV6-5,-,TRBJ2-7,TGTGCCAGCAGTTTCCAGACAGGGCTCGAGCAGTACTTC,CASSFQTGLEQYF
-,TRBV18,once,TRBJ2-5,TGTGCCAGCTCACCCAGGGGTAAAGAGACCCAGTACTTC,CASSPRGKETQYF
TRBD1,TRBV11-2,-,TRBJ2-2,TGTGCCAGCAGACCGGGACAGACGAACACCGGGGAGCTGTTTTTT,CASRPGQTNTGELFF
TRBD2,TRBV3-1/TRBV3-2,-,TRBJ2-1,TGTGCCAGCAGCCAGGGACTAGCGGGGGGGATATCCTACAATGAGCAGTTCTTC,CASSQGLAGGISYNEQFF